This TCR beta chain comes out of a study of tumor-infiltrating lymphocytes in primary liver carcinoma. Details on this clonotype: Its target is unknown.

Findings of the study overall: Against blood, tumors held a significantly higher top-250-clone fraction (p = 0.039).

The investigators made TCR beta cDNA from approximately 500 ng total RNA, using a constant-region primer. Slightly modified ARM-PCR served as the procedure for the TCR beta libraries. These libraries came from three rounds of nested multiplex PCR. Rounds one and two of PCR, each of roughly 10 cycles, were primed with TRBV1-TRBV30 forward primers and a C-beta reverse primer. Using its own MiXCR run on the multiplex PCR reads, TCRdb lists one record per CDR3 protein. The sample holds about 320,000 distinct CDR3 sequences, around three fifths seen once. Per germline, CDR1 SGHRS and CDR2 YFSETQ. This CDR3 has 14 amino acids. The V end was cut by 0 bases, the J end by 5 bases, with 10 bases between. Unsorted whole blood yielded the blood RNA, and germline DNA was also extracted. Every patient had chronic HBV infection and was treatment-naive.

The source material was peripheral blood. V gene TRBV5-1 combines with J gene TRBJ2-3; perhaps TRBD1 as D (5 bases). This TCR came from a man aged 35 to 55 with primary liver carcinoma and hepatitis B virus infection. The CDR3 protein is CASSLAQDEDTQYF. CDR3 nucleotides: TGCGCCAGCAGCTTGGCACAGGACGAAGATACGCAGTATTTT.